Below are 31 T cell receptor beta chains sequenced from a single sample in a study of vaccination effects on CD4 cells after COVID-19. Some clones are missing from TCRdb's copy, which holds only in-frame ones; the method was immunoSEQ multiplex PCR. The sample carries approximately 22,000 clones, around 75% recorded once. Their target antigens are unknown. Within the ViraFEST assay, antigen-specific CD4+ T cells underwent expansion with viral peptide pools prior to sequencing. A 10-day culture period preceded the isolation of CD4+ T cells. Vaccinated recipients, who were negative for nucleocapsid antibodies, had no history of SARS-CoV-2 infection. The specimen was CD4+ T cells from PBMCs cultured with HCoV-NL63 spike peptides, collected before COVID-19 vaccination. Receptors originate from a human donor who received a COVID-19 vaccine.

The rearrangement uses TRBV30 and TRBJ2-5, with TRBD2 matching 9 bases. The length of the CDR3 is 13 residues. J lost 4 bases, V lost 5 bases, and 5 bases had no gene match. CDR1 is GTSNPN and CDR2 is SVGIG in the germline V gene (reference sequence). The CDR3: CAWGSGRRETQYF. The DNA of the CDR3 is TGTGCCTGGGGGAGCGGGAGGAGAGAGACCCAGTACTTC.

This chain's CDR3 is CASSLDGGSTDTQYF. The CDR3 coding sequence is TGTGCCAGCAGCTTAGACGGGGGGAGCACAGATACGCAGTATTTT. The chain combines TRBV7-2 with TRBJ2-3; 7 bases fit TRBD2. CDR3 size: 15 residues. Germline values: CDR1 SGHTA, CDR2 FQGNSA. Trimming removed 1 base from V and 0 bases from J; junction bases left unmatched: 1.

This clone has more than one count but fewer than ten. The chain carries TRBV3-1 (or the pseudogene TRBV3-2) and TRBJ1-5; weak D call: TRBD1 (5 bases). V was clipped by 3 bases and J by 6 bases, with 15 bases between them. Germline lookup yields CDR1 LGHDT and CDR2 YNNKEL (reference sequence). The CDR3 is 15 residues long. Written as DNA, the CDR3 is TGTGCCAGCAGCCAGGCGTGGGGGTCGGGTCAGCCCCAGCATTTT. It specifies CASSQAWGSGQPQHF.

This clone was picked up a small number of times. The genes are TRBV28 and TRBJ1-5, with 8 bases that match TRBD1. V gave up 7 bases and J gave up 2 bases; unmatched junction bases: 7. From germline, CDR1 is MDHEN and CDR2 SYDVKM. The CDR3 is 15 amino acids. The CDR3 region has the DNA TGTGCCAGCACCTCCGGACAGGGCGGCAATCAGCCCCAGCATTTT. Translation: CASTSGQGGNQPQHF.

Only a few counts were recorded for this clone. The gene calls are TRBV7-8 and TRBJ1-1; 7 nucleotides line up with TRBD1. In germline, CDR1 is SGHVS, CDR2 FQNEAQ. CDR3 size: 14 residues. The trim removed 5 bases at V and 3 bases at J, leaving 6 bases unmatched. Here the CDR3 DNA reads TGTGCCAGCAGCCGAGGGACAGACGACACTGAAGCTTTCTTT. Translating gives CASSRGTDDTEAFF.

This clone was seen just once. The rearrangement uses TRBV2 and TRBJ1-1; D is undetermined. Trimming took 4 bases from V and 1 from J, leaving 10 bases between them. This CDR3 region has 14 residues. Germline lookup yields CDR1 SNHLY and CDR2 FYNNEI. CDR3 protein: CASSVLPENTEAFF. The DNA for the CDR3 is TGTGCCAGCAGTGTGCTCCCCGAGAACACTGAAGCTTTCTTT. Filled out from reference TRBV2 and TRBJ1-1, the complete variable domain reads EPEVTQTPSHQVTQMGQEVILRCVPISNHLYFYWYRQILGQKVEFLVSFYNNEISEKSEIFDDQFSVERPDGSNFTLKIRSTKLEDSAMYFCASSVLPENTEAFFGQGTRLTVV.

The V call is TRBV29-1, the J call TRBJ2-3; TRBD2 is a possible D gene (7 bases). The ends were cut back, 4 bases at V and 2 bases at J, with 22 bases in the middle. In germline, CDR1 is SQVTM, CDR2 ANQGSEA. The CDR3 runs 17 residues. The CDR3 nucleotides read TGCAGCGTTGGAGCCCCCGTATCGGGGGGCCTCACAGATACGCAGTATTTT. Its protein product is CSVGAPVSGGLTDTQYF.

The chain joins TRBV5-4 to TRBJ1-3; no definite D call. The CDR3 runs 13 residues. Germline-derived CDR1 and CDR2 are SGHNT and YYREEE (reference sequence). The ends were cut back, 4 bases at V and 0 bases at J, with 5 bases in the middle. In nucleotides, the CDR3 is TGTGCCAGCAGCGTGTACTCTGGAAACACCATATATTTT. Residues: CASSVYSGNTIYF.

This clone was detected a few times. The rearrangement joins TRBV27 to TRBJ1-6; 9 positions match TRBD1. The CDR3 has 14 amino acids. Unmatched junction bases numbered 5, after V lost 6 bases and J lost 8 bases. CDR1 and CDR2 (germline): MNHEY, SMNVEV (reference sequence). The CDR3 is CASSIRDRDSPLHF. For the CDR3, the DNA is TGTGCCAGCAGCATCCGGGACAGGGATTCACCCCTCCACTTT.

The rearrangement uses TRBV3-1 (or the pseudogene TRBV3-2) and TRBJ2-1; D not certain. V dropped 1 base and J dropped 7 bases, with 5 bases sitting between them. The CDR3 spans 12 residues. Per germline, CDR1 LGHDT and CDR2 YNNKEL (reference sequence). The CDR3 coding sequence is TGTGCCAGCAGCCAAGTGCCGAATGAGCAGTTCTTC. This sequence encodes CASSQVPNEQFF.

The rearrangement links TRBV5-4 to TRBJ1-6; no clear D. The CDR3 totals 15 residues. From germline, CDR1 is SGHNT and CDR2 YYREEE (reference sequence). With 0 bases removed from V and 7 bases from J, the gap between germline ends came to 11 bases. CDR3 sequence reads: CASSLGRIGNSPLHF. The CDR3, as DNA: TGTGCCAGCAGCTTGGGACGGATTGGGAATTCACCCCTCCACTTT. The whole variable domain, filled in from reference TRBV5-4 and TRBJ1-6, reads ETGVTQSPTHLIKTRGQQVTLRCSSQSGHNTVSWYQQALGQGPQFIFQYYREEENGRGNFPPRFSGLQFPNYSSELNVNALELDDSALYLCASSLGRIGNSPLHFGNGTRLTVT.

The J gene is TRBJ1-6, the V gene TRBV28; D perhaps matches TRBD1 (6 bases). Per germline, CDR1 MDHEN and CDR2 SYDVKM. V was trimmed by 5 bases and J by 8 bases, leaving 13 bases between them. The length of the CDR3 is 14 residues. Written as DNA, the CDR3 is TGTGCCAGCAGTACCTTAGGGGGACATTCACCCCTCCACTTT. Its protein product is CASSTLGGHSPLHF.

This clone occurred a few times. The chain has TRBV7-9 and TRBJ1-6, with TRBD1 matching 8 bases. This CDR3 region has 15 residues. The ends lost 1 base at V and 6 bases at J; junction bases unmatched: 2. Per germline, CDR1 SEHNR and CDR2 FQNEAQ (reference sequence). The CDR3, as DNA: TGTGCCAGCAGCTTAGTGGGACAGGTTAATTCACCCCTCCACTTT. It encodes CASSLVGQVNSPLHF. The whole variable domain, remainder taken from reference TRBV7-9 and TRBJ1-6, is DTGVSQNPRHKITKRGQNVTFRCDPISEHNRLYWYRQTLGQGPEFLTYFQNEAQLEKSRLLSDRFSAERPKGSFSTLEIQRTEQGDSAMYLCASSLVGQVNSPLHFGNGTRLTVT.

About this clone: One junction end disagrees with the germline gene, perhaps due to a read error. The chain uses TRBV6-1 and TRBJ1-2; a weak D match, TRBD1 (5 bases). CDR3 length: 12 amino acids. Germline CDR1 is MNHNS and CDR2 is SASEGT. The CDR3 loop reads CASSDLGLTVPF. For the CDR3, the DNA is TGTGCCAGCAGTGACCTGGGATTGACAGTTCCCTTC.

This clone occurred a few times. This rearrangement joins TRBV19 to TRBJ1-5; tentative D call: TRBD1 (5 bases). V was cut by 3 bases and J by 3 bases, with 12 bases left in between. The CDR3 consists of 15 residues. The germline CDR1 and CDR2 sequences are LNHDA and SQIVND (reference sequence). The CDR3 nucleotides read TGTGCCAGTAGTATGTTCGGGGCTTCCAATCAGCCCCAGCATTTT. Amino acids: CASSMFGASNQPQHF.

V is TRBV2 and J is TRBJ2-1; possibly TRBD2 for D (5 bases). Germline CDR1 and CDR2: SNHLY and FYNNEI. CDR3 length equals 15 residues. The V and J ends lost 6 bases and 0 bases respectively, with 12 bases between them. Here the CDR3 DNA reads TGTGCCAGCAGAAGACATACTAGCTCCTACAATGAGCAGTTCTTC. Protein: CASRRHTSSYNEQFF.

This sequence joins TRBV28 and TRBJ1-2; TRBD1 matches 7 bases. The germline V gene encodes CDR1 MDHEN and CDR2 SYDVKM. This CDR3 spans 14 amino acids. Trimming took 3 bases from V and 9 from J; bases not matched to a gene: 10. The DNA for the CDR3 is TGTGCCAGCAGTTTGGGCAGGGGGAGTTGGCGCTACACCTTC. Amino acids: CASSLGRGSWRYTF.

V is TRBV5-4 and J is TRBJ2-7, with 12 bases that match TRBD2. Germline CDR1 reads SGHNT; CDR2 reads YYREEE (reference sequence). The junction had 9 bases not matched to a gene; V was cut back by 4 bases and J by 1 base. The CDR3 is 17 residues long. The CDR3 DNA is TGTGCCAGCAGCCGTGACCCTAGCGGGGGGGCTTCCTACGAGCAGTACTTC. Protein product: CASSRDPSGGASYEQYF.

The rearrangement uses TRBV5-4 and TRBJ1-3, with D unclear. The CDR3 is 16 amino acids. The germline V gene encodes CDR1 SGHNT and CDR2 YYREEE (reference sequence). Trimming removed 2 bases at V and 0 bases at J, with 12 bases between. CDR3 amino acids: CASSLMGGSSGNTIYF. The CDR3 DNA is TGTGCCAGCAGCTTAATGGGCGGAAGCTCTGGAAACACCATATATTTT.

The chain uses TRBV18 and TRBJ1-1; TRBD1 is a possible D gene (5 bases). Germline V gives CDR1 KGHSH, CDR2 LQKENI. The V gene lost 2 bases and the J gene lost 3 bases, with 13 bases spanning the gap. This CDR3 comprises 15 residues. In DNA form, the CDR3 reads TGTGCCAGCTCACCAATGGGGATGGGGGACACTGAAGCTTTCTTT. Amino acids: CASSPMGMGDTEAFF.

The chain combines TRBV5-1 with TRBJ2-7; perhaps D is TRBD1 or TRBD2 (6 bases each). CDR3 size: 15 residues. Germline CDR1 and CDR2: SGHRS and YFSETQ. Trimming shortened V by 3 bases and J by 2 bases, and 15 bases separated the two germline ends. The CDR3 DNA is TGCGCCAGCAGCTCACTCACGGGGGCAACCTACGAGCAGTACTTC. It specifies CASSSLTGATYEQYF.

The rearrangement joins TRBV7-2 to TRBJ2-5, with unresolved D. Trimming removed 4 bases at V and 7 bases at J, with 10 bases between. The V gene's germline CDR1 is SGHTA and CDR2 FQGNSA. CDR3 length equals 12 residues. The CDR3 nucleotides read TGTGCCAGCAGCTCGCCGACCAGGACCCAGTACTTC. As protein: CASSSPTRTQYF.

V is TRBV5-1 and J is TRBJ2-7; 7 bases are shared with TRBD1. This CDR3 region has 15 residues. The V gene's germline CDR1 is SGHRS and CDR2 YFSETQ. With 0 bases clipped from V and 4 bases from J, the junction kept 7 bases outside the gene matches. CDR3 amino acids: CASSLGGTVQYEQYF. For the CDR3, the DNA is TGCGCCAGCAGCTTGGGGGGGACAGTCCAATACGAGCAGTACTTC.

The table lists this clone with a count of one. The chain joins TRBV29-1 to TRBJ1-2; D unclear. The CDR3 runs 11 residues. Between the trimmed V and J ends, which lost 3 bases and 7 bases, there was a span of 9 bases. In germline, CDR1 is SQVTM, CDR2 ANQGSEA. CDR3 protein: CSVDKGSGYTF. The CDR3 DNA is TGCAGCGTTGATAAGGGCTCTGGCTACACCTTC.

This chain links TRBV24-1 with TRBJ2-1; a weak D match, TRBD1 (6 bases). The CDR3 runs to 15 residues. Germline loops: CDR1 KGHDR, CDR2 SFDVKD. V was trimmed by 5 bases and J by 3 bases, leaving 13 bases between them. The CDR3 DNA reads as TGTGCCACCAGTGTAGGCAGGGGAAACTACAATGAGCAGTTCTTC. This gives the protein CATSVGRGNYNEQFF.

The CDR3 loop is CASRPLGLAGSGANVLTF. CDR3 DNA: TGTGCCAGTAGGCCTTTGGGACTAGCGGGATCTGGGGCCAACGTCCTGACTTTC. The rearrangement uses TRBV19 and TRBJ2-6; TRBD2 matches at 13 bases. The CDR3 length is 18 residues. The ends lost 6 bases at V and 1 base at J; junction bases unmatched: 6. The V gene's germline CDR1 is LNHDA and CDR2 SQIVND (reference sequence).

The rearrangement uses TRBV5-5 and TRBJ1-2; D gene ambiguous. Between the trimmed V and J ends, which lost 1 base and 0 bases, there was a span of 10 bases. The CDR3 length is 15 residues. Germline loops: CDR1 SGHKS, CDR2 YYEKEE (reference sequence). The CDR3 is CASSLRAASNYGYTF. DNA of the CDR3: TGTGCCAGCAGCTTGCGGGCAGCCTCTAACTATGGCTACACCTTC.

The chain links TRBV10-2 to TRBJ1-6; D is unclear. The germline CDR1 and CDR2 sequences are WSHSY and SAAADI. This CDR3 is 15 amino acids long. Trimming stripped 4 bases from V and 11 bases from J, with 18 bases between. In DNA form, the CDR3 reads TGCGCCAGCAGTGTTGGGGAGGGTACGCGGACACCCCTCCACTTT. Amino acids: CASSVGEGTRTPLHF.

The genes are TRBV7-9 and TRBJ1-4; perhaps TRBD1 as D (5 bases). V lost 0 bases, J lost 7 bases, and 15 bases lay in between. CDR3 length: 16 amino acids. Per germline, CDR1 SEHNR and CDR2 FQNEAQ (reference sequence). CDR3 residues: CASSLAPTAQIEKLFF. DNA for the CDR3: TGTGCCAGCAGCTTAGCGCCGACAGCTCAAATTGAAAAACTGTTTTTT.

In DNA form, the CDR3 reads TGTGCCAGCAGCTTTCAATGGGGTCAGCCCCAGCATTTT. This gives the protein CASSFQWGQPQHF. The J gene is TRBJ1-5, the V gene TRBV7-2; the D is unclear. The CDR3 covers 13 residues. The V end lost 3 bases, the J end lost 6 bases, and 9 bases lay between the germline ends. Germline V gene data show CDR1 as SGHTA and CDR2 as FQGNSA.

This chain links TRBV4-3 with TRBJ1-1, with a possible D match to TRBD1 (5 bases). Germline V gene data show CDR1 as LGHNA and CDR2 as YSLEER. The V gene lost 0 bases and the J gene lost 8 bases, with 13 bases spanning the gap. The CDR3 contains 14 residues. CDR3 protein: CASSQEGWAGEAFF. The CDR3 DNA sequence: TGCGCCAGCAGCCAAGAAGGCTGGGCAGGGGAAGCTTTCTTT.